The rows below give T cell receptor beta chains drawn from one sample of a study of T cell responses to AZD1222 COVID-19 vaccine. TCRdb keeps only in-frame clones here, not all; method: immunoSEQ multiplex PCR. The table lists about 99,000 clones, approximately 92% of them singletons. The sample consisted of peripheral blood, taken on day 0 of AZD1222 vaccination. The receptor source for this set is an adult in good health. CDR3s include the opening cysteine and the closing phenylalanine or tryptophan. The order of the fields is J gene, clone size, D gene, V gene, CDR3 DNA, CDR3 protein. D genes are given only for firm matches. Rows may omit the clone size; those that give it use once, few, many or a size class.

>TRBJ1-5|-|-|TRBV27
TGTGCCAGCAGCCGGGACGGCAATCAGCCCCAGCATTTT
CASSRDGNQPQHF
>TRBJ1-5|-|-|TRBV19
TGTGCCAGTAGTATGCCCCAGGAGAGCTCGGCCCAGCATTTT
CASSMPQESSAQHF
>TRBJ2-1|-|-|TRBV9
TGTGCCAGCAGCGTAGGTGAGGAGCAGTTCTTC
CASSVGEEQFF
>TRBJ1-5|-|-|TRBV19
TGTGCCAGCAGACTGGAATATAGCAATCAGCCCCAGCATTTT
CASRLEYSNQPQHF
>TRBJ1-1|-|-|TRBV7-9
TGTGCCAGCAGCCCTACCTCGAACACTGAAGCTTTCTTT
CASSPTSNTEAFF
>TRBJ2-5|-|TRBD2|TRBV2
TGTGCCAGCAGCGAAACTAGCGGGAGTATAGAGACCCAGTACTTC
CASSETSGSIETQYF
>TRBJ2-1|-|-|TRBV13
TGTGCCAGCAGCGGCACGGATAGTCCTGAGCAGTTCTTC
CASSGTDSPEQFF
>TRBJ1-6|few|TRBD1|TRBV5-6
TGTGCCAGCAGCTCTGGGGACAGGGTGAATTCACCCCTCCACTTT
CASSSGDRVNSPLHF
>TRBJ1-5|-|-|TRBV20-1
TGCAGTGCCAAGGGGGTTCAGCCCCAGCATTTT
CSAKGVQPQHF
>TRBJ2-7|-|-|TRBV19
TGTGCCAGTAGTATGAGCTCTATGGGCGAGCAGTACTTC
CASSMSSMGEQYF
>TRBJ1-1|-|TRBD1|TRBV7-9
TGTGCCAGCAGTCGGGGACAGTCGAACACTGAAGCTTTCTTT
CASSRGQSNTEAFF
>TRBJ2-7|few|TRBD1|TRBV28
TGTGCCAGCATCGGCAGGGGGCTTTACGAGCAGTACTTC
CASIGRGLYEQYF
>TRBJ2-1|-|TRBD2|TRBV2
TGTGCCAGCGGGCGGGAGCGGTCCTACAATGAGCAGTTCTTC
CASGRERSYNEQFF
>TRBJ1-1|-|-|TRBV7-9
TGTGCCAGCAGCTTAGGCGGGGCAGGGGTGAACACTGAAGCTTTCTTT
CASSLGGAGVNTEAFF
>TRBJ1-4|-|-|TRBV4-1
TGCGCCAGCAGCCATCCCAACATGGAAAAACTGTTTTTT
CASSHPNMEKLFF
>TRBJ2-3|-|-|TRBV7-7
TGTGCTAGCAGCCGGCGGGGGCCGAGAGATACGCAGTATTTT
CASSRRGPRDTQYF
>TRBJ2-2|-|TRBD2|TRBV5-1
TGCGCCAGCAGCTCGCGGGAGGGCCGGGACACCGGGGAGCTGTTTTTT
CASSSREGRDTGELFF
>TRBJ2-5|-|-|TRBV7-7
TGTGCTAGCAGCCGAACCGAGTTGTACCAAGAGACCCAGTACTTC
CASSRTELYQETQYF
>TRBJ2-3|-|-|TRBV27
TGTGCCAGCAGTTTAGCCGGGAGCACAGATACGCAGTATTTT
CASSLAGSTDTQYF
>TRBJ2-7|-|TRBD2|TRBV9
TGTGCCAGCAGCGCAGCAATGGGGGGGGAGCAGTACTTC
CASSAAMGGEQYF
>TRBJ1-2|-|-|TRBV15
TGTGCCACCAGCAGATCCGGGCCGGAAGCCAGAGGCTACACCTTC
CATSRSGPEARGYTF
>TRBJ1-6|-|-|TRBV2
TGTGCCAGCAGTGAACAGGGTCCCAGTTCACCCCTCCACTTT
CASSEQGPSSPLHF
>TRBJ1-1|-|TRBD1|TRBV19
TGTGCCAGTAGGCGGACAGGGAACACTGAAGCTTTCTTT
CASRRTGNTEAFF
>TRBJ2-1|few|TRBD2|TRBV28
TGTGCCAGCAGTTTGTCCGGCACTAGCGCATACAATGAGCAGTTCTTC
CASSLSGTSAYNEQFF
>TRBJ1-6|-|-|TRBV19
TGTGCCAGTAGCCTCTACCCCGGATATAGGGTCGGAAATTCACCCCTCCACTTT
CASSLYPGYRVGNSPLHF
>TRBJ1-1|-|TRBD1|TRBV2
TGTGCCAGCAGAGGAAGGACAGGGGAAGGTGAAGCTTTCTTT
CASRGRTGEGEAFF
>TRBJ1-5|-|-|TRBV6-5
TGTGCCAGCACCACTGGGCAGCACAGTCAGCCCCAGCATTTT
CASTTGQHSQPQHF
>TRBJ2-3|-|TRBD2|TRBV5-6
TGTGCCAGCAGCTTGCCCGCTAGCGGAACTAGCACAGATACGCAGTATTTT
CASSLPASGTSTDTQYF
>TRBJ2-4|-|-|TRBV12-2
TGTGCAAGTCGCTTAGCGATGGACACCCAAGCCAAAAACATTCAGTACTTC
CASRLAMDTQAKNIQYF